Each of the 23 T cell receptor beta chains below was sequenced from the same sample in a study of a mutant IDH1 vaccine in newly diagnosed glioma (dated by TCRdb to the early 2020s). This specimen's time point label, per the study, means: baseline, week 1 (first vaccination visit). The sample's treatment or condition label, decoded: pre-vaccination baseline after standard-of-care therapy. The receptor library was made with the immunoSEQ multiplex PCR assay. The source is immuneACCESS, and TCRdb retained only in-frame sequences with V and J called. Part of the clones is not carried over; for the studies checked, unresolved V genes explain less than half of this, and the remainder is unexplained. The sample table contains 60,000 to 75,000 clones; only one count was recorded for around 83% of them. The ten largest clones capture about 4.8% of the sample. The sample in question was peripheral blood mononuclear cells (PBMCs), obtained from a glioma patient treated with radiotherapy, temozolomide or both. These receptors came from a woman aged 18-30 years with glioma. Some clones in this sample may be carry-over from other donors' samples.

The genes are TRBV10-3 and TRBJ1-2; tentatively, D is TRBD1 (6 bases). V lost 7 bases and J 4 bases, leaving 13 bases between the germline ends. The CDR3 consists of 13 residues. The germline V gene encodes CDR1 ENHRY and CDR2 SYGVKD. DNA of the CDR3: TGTGCCATCACCCTTACGGACAGCTATGGCTACACCTTC. As protein: CAITLTDSYGYTF.

This rearrangement joins TRBV27 to TRBJ1-5; D unclear. Germline CDR1 reads MNHEY; CDR2 reads SMNVEV (reference sequence). This CDR3 spans 19 amino acids. Trimming pared 0 bases from V and 0 bases from J, leaving 18 bases between. In DNA, the CDR3 is TGTGCCAGCAGTTTATCGATCTCACAGTTGAAAAATAGCAATCAGCCCCAGCATTTT. Its translation is CASSLSISQLKNSNQPQHF.

The chain has TRBV4-1 and TRBJ2-7, with no clear D. From germline, CDR1 is MGHRA and CDR2 YSYEKL. The V end was cut by 1 base, the J end by 3 bases, with 7 bases between. The length of the CDR3 is 13 residues. The CDR3 protein is CASSQVKGYEQYF. The CDR3 DNA reads as TGCGCCAGCAGCCAAGTCAAGGGCTACGAGCAGTACTTC.

CDR3 bases: TGTGCCAGCAGTGATATTAGACACTCTGACACCGGGGAGCTGTTTTTT. This encodes CASSDIRHSDTGELFF. The chain links TRBV25-1 to TRBJ2-2; no firm D call. With 3 bases removed from V and 3 bases from J, the gap between germline ends came to 14 bases. This CDR3 is built from 16 residues. The V gene's germline CDR1 is MGHDK and CDR2 SYGVNS.

This chain uses TRBV6-5 with TRBJ2-7; possible D gene TRBD1, 5 bases. The germline CDR1 and CDR2 sequences are MNHEY and SVGAGI. Trimming removed 2 bases from V and 2 bases from J, with 7 bases in between. The CDR3 totals 13 residues. The CDR3 spells CASSYAGPYEQYF. Written as DNA, the CDR3 is TGTGCCAGCAGTTACGCAGGGCCCTACGAGCAGTACTTC.

V is TRBV6-6 and J is TRBJ1-2, with no clear D. Germline V gene sequence: CDR1 MNHNY, CDR2 SVGAGI (reference sequence). This CDR3 has 13 amino acids. V lost 5 bases and J 0 bases, leaving 7 bases between the germline ends. As DNA, the CDR3 is TGTGCCAGCAGTGCAGTTACTAACTATGGCTACACCTTC. Translating it yields CASSAVTNYGYTF.

The chain recombines TRBV7-9 with TRBJ1-2; D is possibly TRBD1 (6 bases). The CDR3 has 15 amino acids. V dropped 2 bases and J dropped 5 bases, with 15 bases sitting between them. The germline V gene encodes CDR1 SEHNR and CDR2 FQNEAQ (reference sequence). The CDR3 nucleotides are TGTGCCAGCAGCTTAAACCCAGGGGCTCAATATGGCTACACCTTC. It codes for CASSLNPGAQYGYTF.

The chain combines TRBV6-1 with TRBJ2-1; D unresolved. Germline V gene sequence: CDR1 MNHNS, CDR2 SASEGT. The length of the CDR3 is 13 residues. CDR3: CVSRGVWYNEQFF. CDR3 in DNA: TGTGTCTCCCGCGGAGTGTGGTACAATGAGCAGTTCTTC.

This chain uses TRBV4-1 with TRBJ2-7; TRBD2 aligns across 10 bases. Germline V lookup: CDR1 MGHRA, CDR2 YSYEKL. The CDR3 length is 16 residues. The V gene end was trimmed by 2 bases and the J gene end by 3 bases; junction bases not matched to a gene: 7. DNA of the CDR3: TGCGCCAGCAGCCAACTACTAGCGGGAAATATCTACGAGCAGTACTTC. The encoded protein is CASSQLLAGNIYEQYF.

The V and J genes are TRBV5-1 and TRBJ2-7, with D possibly TRBD1 on 5 matching bases. Trimming pared 0 bases from V and 2 bases from J, leaving 9 bases between. CDR1 is SGHRS and CDR2 is YFSETQ in the germline V gene. The CDR3 loop spans 14 amino acids. The chain's CDR3 is CASSLVLRAYEQYF. The DNA of the CDR3 is TGCGCCAGCAGCTTGGTTCTCAGGGCCTACGAGCAGTACTTC.

The chain joins TRBV6-5 to TRBJ1-1, with unresolved D. The CDR3 runs 14 residues. Trimming cost V 1 base and J 4 bases, with 10 bases left between them. Per the germline V gene, CDR1 is MNHEY and CDR2 is SVGAGI. The CDR3 loop is CASSYFQRATEAFF. The DNA for the CDR3 is TGTGCCAGCAGTTACTTTCAGAGGGCCACTGAAGCTTTCTTT.

The V call is TRBV7-2, the J call TRBJ2-3, with D possibly TRBD2 on 6 matching bases. V was trimmed by 1 base and J by 1 base, leaving 12 bases between them. The CDR3 length is 16 residues. Germline V gene lookup returns CDR1 SGHTA and CDR2 FQGNSA. CDR3 amino acids: CASSLVPTGGTDTQYF. The CDR3 nucleotides read TGTGCCAGCAGCTTAGTCCCCACGGGGGGCACAGATACGCAGTATTTT.

This chain uses TRBV30 with TRBJ2-1; weak D call: TRBD2 (5 bases). V was pared by 1 base and J by 0 bases, with 10 bases between. The CDR3 runs to 15 residues. Germline CDR1 and CDR2: GTSNPN and SVGIG (reference sequence). CDR3: CAWSATTSSYNEQFF. The DNA for the CDR3 is TGTGCCTGGAGTGCCACCACTAGCTCCTACAATGAGCAGTTCTTC.

The chain couples TRBV2 to TRBJ1-1, with D unclear. V gave up 6 bases and J gave up 1 base, with 9 bases separating them. CDR3 length equals 13 residues. In germline, CDR1 is SNHLY, CDR2 FYNNEI. The DNA for the CDR3 is TGTGCCAGCAGCGGGGAAACGAACACTGAAGCTTTCTTT. Amino acid sequence: CASSGETNTEAFF.

The chain links TRBV7-2 to TRBJ2-7; 11 nucleotides agree with TRBD2. The CDR3 contains 15 residues. Germline values: CDR1 SGHTA, CDR2 FQGNSA. V lost 6 bases to trimming and J lost 2 bases; unmatched junction nucleotides: 6. CDR3 sequence: CASRPLAGGAYEQYF. The CDR3 nucleotides read TGTGCCAGCAGACCCCTAGCGGGGGGAGCCTACGAGCAGTACTTC.

This clone was counted a few times. The CDR3 nucleotides are TGTGCCAGCAGCGACGGAGTTGAGGGTTCGATCACTGAAGCTTTCTTT. Translating gives CASSDGVEGSITEAFF. The chain employs TRBV5-4 and TRBJ1-1, with D unclear. V gave up 4 bases and J gave up 4 bases, with 20 bases separating them. The CDR3 length is 16 residues. Germline CDR1 SGHNT, CDR2 YYREEE (reference sequence).

The chain has TRBV4-1 and TRBJ2-3; D is unresolved. Per the germline V gene, CDR1 is MGHRA and CDR2 is YSYEKL. Trimming removed 8 bases from V and 2 bases from J, with 5 bases in between. The CDR3 consists of 11 residues. CDR3 protein: CASGDTDTQYF. Here the CDR3 DNA reads TGCGCCAGCGGCGACACAGATACGCAGTATTTT.

This sequence joins TRBV2 and TRBJ1-4; 12 bases match TRBD1. The CDR3 sequence is 16 residues long. The germline V gene encodes CDR1 SNHLY and CDR2 FYNNEI. V shed 6 bases, J shed 7 bases, and the junction held 9 bases outside the gene matches. The CDR3 region is CASRMGDRGRGEKLFF. As DNA, the CDR3 is TGTGCCAGCAGGATGGGGGACAGGGGGCGCGGTGAAAAACTGTTTTTT.

This clone was seen only once. The genes are TRBV5-1 and TRBJ2-1, with D hard to call. The CDR3 runs to 12 residues. Germline V lookup: CDR1 SGHRS, CDR2 YFSETQ. V was trimmed by 1 base and J by 6 bases, leaving 5 bases between them. The CDR3 bases are TGCGCCAGCAGCTTGCACGTCAATGAGCAGTTCTTC. It yields the protein CASSLHVNEQFF.

The chain is built from TRBV5-1 and TRBJ2-7; 7 bases map to TRBD2. In germline, CDR1 is SGHRS, CDR2 YFSETQ. The CDR3 length is 15 residues. Trimming removed 2 bases from V and 0 bases from J; junction bases left unmatched: 5. The CDR3 nucleotides are TGCGCCAGCAGCTTTAGGGAGGGGATCTCCTACGAGCAGTACTTC. Amino acids: CASSFREGISYEQYF.

The V gene is TRBV5-5, the J gene TRBJ2-7; D might be TRBD1 or TRBD2, each matching 5 bases. Trimming stripped 4 bases from V and 0 bases from J, with 14 bases between. From germline, CDR1 is SGHKS and CDR2 YYEKEE (reference sequence). CDR3 size: 15 residues. This chain's CDR3 is CASSTGRARSYEQYF. The CDR3, as DNA: TGTGCCAGCAGCACGGGACGGGCCCGCTCCTACGAGCAGTACTTC. The variable domain in full, completed from reference TRBV5-5 and TRBJ2-7, reads DAGVTQSPTHLIKTRGQQVTLRCSPISGHKSVSWYQQVLGQGPQFIFQYYEKEERGRGNFPDRFSARQFPNYSSELNVNALLLGDSALYLCASSTGRARSYEQYFGPGTRLTVT.

By sample share, this clone is medium-sized. This chain links TRBV27 with TRBJ1-5; D ambiguous. This CDR3 contains 13 residues. CDR1 and CDR2 (germline): MNHEY, SMNVEV (reference sequence). The germline V and J ends were trimmed by 1 base and 2 bases, with 3 bases remaining between them. CDR3 nucleotides: TGTGCCAGCAGTTTATTCGGCAATCAGCCCCAGCATTTT. Its protein is CASSLFGNQPQHF.

In this sample, this clone turned up once. The rearrangement links TRBV19 to TRBJ1-2; 8 nucleotides line up with TRBD1. The CDR3 loop spans 15 amino acids. With 7 bases clipped from V and 8 bases from J, the junction kept 15 bases outside the gene matches. CDR1 is LNHDA and CDR2 is SQIVND in the germline V gene (reference sequence). CDR3: CASTPSDRGIQGYTF. The CDR3 DNA reads as TGTGCCAGTACCCCGAGTGACAGGGGAATACAGGGCTACACCTTC.